Detailed here is one T cell receptor (beta chain). Antigen specificity is unknown. This CDR3 spans 14 amino acids. The germline CDR1 and CDR2 sequences are SQVTM and ANQGSEA. Germline trimming cut 6 bases from V and 5 bases from J; bases unmatched to any gene: 9. This sample is part of a study of blood T cells in healthy people across ages. Study results and caveats: Measured against age, TCR beta diversity per million T cells decreased in a roughly linear manner. Researchers deemed the diversity estimates from one million T cells underestimates.

PCR was performed a second time for about 7 to 11 cycles using a sample-barcoded 5' primer and a J-beta primer mix. Each cDNA molecule carried a tag from a template-switch adaptor that contained 12 random nucleotides. In TCRdb, the 5' RACE reads were re-called with MiXCR into one record per CDR3 protein. Here the sample spans about 400,000 distinct CDR3 sequences, approximately 51% being singletons. The draw of peripheral blood yielded roughly 9.1 milliliters from each donor. The chain is built from TRBV29-1 and TRBJ2-1; TRBD2 matches at 8 bases. The clonotype comes from a man between 60 and 70 years old in good health. Sequences were obtained from blood. The chain's CDR3 is CSVGVTSANNEQFF. CDR3 bases: TGCAGCGTGGGGGTGACTAGCGCCAACAATGAGCAGTTCTTC.